Presented here are 18 T cell receptor beta chains from one specimen sequenced in a study of T cell repertoires in cytomegalovirus infection. TCRdb itself ran the reads through MiXCR, one entry per CDR3 protein. The table lists 570,000 or so distinct CDR3 sequences, 40% of them singletons. Antigens for these TCRs are unknown. Sequenced material: cultured PBMCs, taken from culture after CMV antigen stimulation. All receptors derive from a human donor in good health (CMV status not recorded). Some clones in this sample may be carry-over from other donors' samples.

Only a few counts were recorded for this clonotype. The chain carries TRBV7-2 and TRBJ2-1; D is perhaps TRBD2 (6 bases). The V gene lost 6 bases and the J gene lost 0 bases, with 18 bases spanning the gap. Germline CDR1 and CDR2: SGHTA and FQGNSA. The CDR3 runs to 17 residues. The CDR3 loop reads CASRPSSATSSYNEQFF. The CDR3 nucleotides are TGTGCCAGCAGACCCTCTAGCGCCACCAGCTCCTACAATGAGCAGTTCTTC. The full variable domain, its missing parts supplied by reference TRBV7-2 and TRBJ2-1, is GAGVSQSPSNKVTEKGKDVELRCDPISGHTALYWYRQSLGQGLEFLIYFQGNSAPDKSGLPSDRFSAERTGGSVSTLTIQRTQQEDSAVYLCASRPSSATSSYNEQFFGPGTRLTVL.

There are a few counts of this clonotype. The chain combines TRBV6-1 with TRBJ1-3; D might be TRBD1 (6 bases). Germline CDR1 is MNHNS and CDR2 is SASEGT. The CDR3 totals 19 residues. V dropped 3 bases and J dropped 1 base, with 22 bases sitting between them. CDR3 nucleotide sequence: TGTGCCAGCAGTGACCACAGGGAATGGAGCCGACCTTCTGGAAACACCATATATTTT. Residues: CASSDHREWSRPSGNTIYF.

V is TRBV7-9 and J is TRBJ2-1; D is undetermined. CDR3 size: 13 residues. The germline V gene has CDR1 SEHNR and CDR2 FQNEAQ (reference sequence). Trimming left V 5 bases short and J 8 bases short, with 13 bases between. The CDR3: CASSLQSGDEQFF. The CDR3 DNA reads as TGTGCCAGCAGCCTTCAGTCTGGGGATGAGCAGTTCTTC.

The chain has TRBV7-2 and TRBJ2-4, with TRBD2 identical over 8 bases. Germline assignment: CDR1 SGHTA and CDR2 FQGNSA. Trimming cost V 1 base and J 7 bases; bases outside gene matches: 9. The CDR3 spans 16 residues. CDR3 bases: TGTGCCAGCAGCTTAGATGTGGGACTAGTAGGGAACATTCAGTACTTC. It yields the protein CASSLDVGLVGNIQYF.

The chain recombines TRBV4-3 with TRBJ2-1; D gene uncertain. CDR3 length: 15 amino acids. Trimming took off 4 bases at V and 4 bases at J, with 14 bases between the two ends. In germline, CDR1 is LGHNA, CDR2 YSLEER. The chain's CDR3 is CASSPSRLLYNEQFF. CDR3 nucleotides: TGCGCCAGCAGCCCTTCACGGCTCCTTTACAATGAGCAGTTCTTC.

The V call is TRBV7-9, the J call TRBJ2-5; TRBD2 might be the D (5 bases). V gave up 3 bases and J gave up 4 bases, with 15 bases separating them. This CDR3 comprises 15 residues. In germline, CDR1 is SEHNR, CDR2 FQNEAQ (reference sequence). The CDR3 protein is CASSLVGDAGETQYF. DNA of the CDR3: TGTGCCAGCAGCTTGGTAGGTGATGCGGGAGAGACCCAGTACTTC.

In this sample, this clonotype turned up a few times. The chain recombines TRBV6-5 with TRBJ2-7; maybe TRBD2 (5 bases). V lost 2 bases, J lost 3 bases, and 8 bases lay in between. The CDR3 length is 13 residues. Germline CDR1 MNHEY, CDR2 SVGAGI. The CDR3: CASSYRAGYEQYF. The CDR3 DNA is TGTGCCAGCAGTTACAGGGCGGGCTACGAGCAGTACTTC.

A few counts support this clonotype. The gene calls are TRBV12-3 or TRBV12-4 and TRBJ1-6; TRBD1 aligns across 8 bases. The length of the CDR3 is 12 residues. Trimming cost V 7 bases and J 14 bases; bases outside gene matches: 7. The CDR3 loop is CASTQGAGALHF. The DNA of the CDR3 is TGTGCCAGCACCCAGGGGGCCGGGGCCCTCCACTTT.

CDR3 nucleotides: TGTGCCAGCAGCTTACTAATAGGACAGGGATCCACCGGGGAGCTGTTTTTT. The encoded protein is CASSLLIGQGSTGELFF. The rearrangement uses TRBV7-6 and TRBJ2-2; 8 bases line up with TRBD1. CDR1 SGHVS and CDR2 FNYEAQ come from the germline V gene. With 2 bases clipped from V and 4 bases from J, the junction kept 9 bases outside the gene matches. The CDR3 has 17 amino acids.

This clonotype occurred a few times. This chain connects TRBV7-4 to TRBJ2-7; D call uncertain. The CDR3 has 13 amino acids. The V end lost 4 bases, the J end lost 1 base, and 8 bases lay between the germline ends. From germline, CDR1 is SGHVT and CDR2 SQSDAQ. The CDR3 sequence is CASSYIGSYEQYF. The CDR3, as DNA: TGTGCCAGCAGCTACATAGGATCCTACGAGCAGTACTTC.

A few counts support this clonotype. The chain uses TRBV28 and TRBJ2-5; 8 bases match TRBD2. This CDR3 has 15 amino acids. Germline assignment: CDR1 MDHEN and CDR2 SYDVKM. V shed 7 bases and J 10 bases; nucleotides not matched to a gene: 17. CDR3 nucleotide sequence: TGTGCCAGCAAGGGGGGCGGGGGGCCACTTCGGGTCCAGTACTTC. Translating it yields CASKGGGGPLRVQYF.

The gene calls are TRBV20-1 and TRBJ2-1; tentatively, D is TRBD2 (6 bases). Germline V gene lookup returns CDR1 DFQATT and CDR2 SNEGSKA (reference sequence). V lost 0 bases to trimming and J lost 0 bases, with 18 bases between them. This CDR3 region has 18 residues. The CDR3, as DNA: TGCAGTGCTAGAGATGGAACGGGAGTACTACACTCCTACAATGAGCAGTTCTTC. Residues: CSARDGTGVLHSYNEQFF.

About this clonotype: Possible read error: a much larger clone is one base away. The chain joins TRBV10-3 to TRBJ1-6, with D unclear. Trimming took off 3 bases at V and 6 bases at J, with 0 bases between the two ends. CDR1 is ENHRY, CDR2 SYGVKD, per germline. CDR3 size: 11 residues. CDR3: CAISDNSPLHF. The CDR3 nucleotides are TGTGCCATCAGTGATAATTCACCCCTCCACTTT.

This clonotype has only a few counts. The V and J genes are TRBV7-6 and TRBJ2-1; 13 nucleotides align to TRBD2. This CDR3 contains 17 residues. Trimming took 1 base from V and 6 from J; bases not matched to a gene: 6. Germline values: CDR1 SGHVS, CDR2 FNYEAQ. CDR3: CASSLVRGLAGRNEQFF. The CDR3 DNA follows: TGTGCCAGCAGCTTAGTAAGGGGACTAGCGGGACGCAATGAGCAGTTCTTC.

This rearrangement joins TRBV20-1 to TRBJ2-3; 9 bases map to TRBD2. The CDR3 has 15 amino acids. V dropped 6 bases and J dropped 2; count of bases not matched to a gene: 9. Germline V CDR1 and CDR2: DFQATT, SNEGSKA (reference sequence). This CDR3 is CSAPTSGSVTDTQYF. The CDR3, as DNA: TGCAGTGCGCCGACTAGCGGAAGTGTCACAGATACGCAGTATTTT.

This clonotype was observed a handful of times. The rearrangement uses TRBV2 and TRBJ1-1; D not certain. The CDR3 loop spans 15 amino acids. Germline V gene sequence: CDR1 SNHLY, CDR2 FYNNEI. The V end lost 7 bases, the J end lost 5 bases, and 20 bases lay between the germline ends. In nucleotides, the CDR3 is TGTGCCAGCACCCTCCGGGCGGTTGACGGGACTGAAGCTTTCTTT. It is translated as CASTLRAVDGTEAFF.

For the CDR3, the DNA is TGTGCCAGCAGCCAGGCAGCAGGGCCAAATGAGCAGTTCTTC. Its translation: CASSQAAGPNEQFF. The chain joins TRBV5-5 to TRBJ2-1; maybe TRBD1 (5 bases). V lost 4 bases and J lost 7, with 15 bases in between. The CDR3 runs 14 residues. Germline CDR1 and CDR2: SGHKS and YYEKEE (reference sequence).

This clonotype came up a few times. V and J are TRBV7-8 and TRBJ2-1, with a weak D call TRBD1 (6 bases). CDR1 is SGHVS, CDR2 FQNEAQ, per germline. V lost 0 bases and J 8 bases, leaving 8 bases between the germline ends. This CDR3 contains 13 residues. The CDR3 is CASSLAQGDEQFF. The CDR3 nucleotides read TGTGCCAGCAGCTTAGCACAGGGCGATGAGCAGTTCTTC.